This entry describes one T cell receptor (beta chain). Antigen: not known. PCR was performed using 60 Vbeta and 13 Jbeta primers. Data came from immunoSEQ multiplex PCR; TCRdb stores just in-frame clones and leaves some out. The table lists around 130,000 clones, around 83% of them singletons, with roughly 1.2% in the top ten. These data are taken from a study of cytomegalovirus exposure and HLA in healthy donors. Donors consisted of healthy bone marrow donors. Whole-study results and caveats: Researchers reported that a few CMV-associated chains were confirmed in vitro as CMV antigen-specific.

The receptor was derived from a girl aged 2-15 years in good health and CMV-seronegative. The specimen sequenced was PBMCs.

In DNA, the CDR3 is TGTGCCAGCAGCTTGTCAGCGGGCGTACTCTCCTACGAGCAGTACTTC. It is translated as CASSLSAGVLSYEQYF. J is TRBJ2-7 and V is TRBV7-2, with a possible D match to TRBD2 (6 bases). This CDR3 has 16 amino acids. CDR1 and CDR2 (germline): SGHTA, FQGNSA. V shed 3 bases and J shed 0 bases, with 15 bases lying between them.